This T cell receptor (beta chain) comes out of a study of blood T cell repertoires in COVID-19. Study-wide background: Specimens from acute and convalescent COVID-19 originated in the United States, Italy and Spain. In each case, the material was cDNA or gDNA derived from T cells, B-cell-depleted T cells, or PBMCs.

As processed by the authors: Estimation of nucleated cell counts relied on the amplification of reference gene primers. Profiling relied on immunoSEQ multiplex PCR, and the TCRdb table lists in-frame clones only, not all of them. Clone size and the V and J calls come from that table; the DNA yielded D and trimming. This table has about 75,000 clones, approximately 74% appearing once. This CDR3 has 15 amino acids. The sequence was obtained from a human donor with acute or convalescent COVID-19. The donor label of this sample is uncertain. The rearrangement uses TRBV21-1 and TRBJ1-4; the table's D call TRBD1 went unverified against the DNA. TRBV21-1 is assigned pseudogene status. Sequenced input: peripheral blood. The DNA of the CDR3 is TGTGCCAGCAGCAAACGCAGGGGAGCTAATGAAAAACTGTTTTTT. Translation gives CASSKRRGANEKLFF.